This section outlines one T cell receptor (beta chain) sequence together with its context. The target antigen is unknown. Every participating donor contributed about 10 milliliters of peripheral blood through a draw. The sample is drawn from a study of blood T cells in healthy people across ages. Study-wide results and limits: Naive T cell percentage by flow cytometry tracked strongly with beta diversity. One million T cells yielded diversity estimates that were considered underestimates.

Sample-barcoded 5' priming and a J-beta primer mix drove a second PCR of about 7 to 12 cycles. TCRdb fed the 5' RACE reads into MiXCR, producing one record per CDR3 protein. This table has 1.5 million to 2 million distinct CDR3 sequences, 49% appearing once. V lost 6 bases to trimming and J lost 5 bases, with 14 bases between them. Germline CDR1 and CDR2: MDHEN and SYDVKM. The CDR3 consists of 14 residues. What was sequenced was blood. This sequence was found in a middle-aged woman in good health. The rearrangement joins TRBV28 to TRBJ2-1; D perhaps matches TRBD2 (8 bases). Written as DNA, the CDR3 is TGTGCCAGCAGGAATAGCGGGACAGACAATGAGCAGTTCTTC. This translates into CASRNSGTDNEQFF.